This TCR beta chain was sequenced during a study of T cell repertoires in cytomegalovirus infection. The study, taken as a whole, reports: Summed frequency of shared TCR beta families picked out CMV carriers who also had the relevant HLA.

Concerning this clonotype: Its antigen is not known.

TCRdb reanalysed the reads using MiXCR and keeps one entry per CDR3 protein. The sample contains 700,000 to 950,000 distinct CDR3 sequences, around a third of which appear only once. Trimming removed 5 bases from V and 4 bases from J; junction bases left unmatched: 8. CDR3 length equals 14 residues. From germline, CDR1 is DFQATT and CDR2 SNEGSKA (reference sequence). The TCR sequence derives from a human donor in good health (CMV status not recorded). Some clones in this sample may be carry-over from other donors' samples. This chain connects TRBV20-1 to TRBJ2-1, with TRBD1 matching over 7 bases. The specimen comprised cultured CD8+ T cells from PBMCs, sampled from culture after CMV antigen stimulation. The CDR3 loop reads CSAPPGQTYNEQFF. The CDR3 DNA follows: TGCAGTGCTCCCCCGGGACAGACTTACAATGAGCAGTTCTTC.